The 3 T cell receptor beta chains below all came from one sample that was sequenced in a study of blood T cells in healthy people across ages. Through a sample-barcoded 5' primer and a J-beta primer mix, a second PCR was run for roughly 7 to 12 cycles. TCRdb independently ran MiXCR on the 5' RACE reads; one entry per CDR3 protein. The repertoire holds roughly 930,000 distinct CDR3 sequences, with around 46% as singletons. Sequencing input: blood. These receptors came from a man under 40 in good health.

As concerns this clonotype: A read error may account for a junction end that differs from germline. This chain uses TRBV7-2 with TRBJ1-6, with D perhaps matching TRBD1 (6 bases). Germline V lookup: CDR1 SGHTA, CDR2 FQGNSA. This CDR3 region has 14 residues. CDR3 amino acids: CASSLEGRGSPLHF. CDR3 coding DNA: TGTGCTAGCAGCTTAGAAGGCAGGGGTTCACCCCTCCACTTT.

This clonotype was recorded a few times. J is TRBJ2-1 and V is TRBV7-2; possible D gene TRBD1, 6 bases. This CDR3 spans 13 amino acids. Germline CDR1 reads SGHTA; CDR2 reads FQGNSA. Trimming removed 5 bases from V and 9 bases from J, with 14 bases in between. CDR3 coding DNA: TGTGCCAGCAGCAGGTACAGGGACCCTGAGCAGTTCTTC. Protein sequence: CASSRYRDPEQFF.

A remark on this clonotype: At one end the junction does not follow the germline gene, possibly because of a read error. This chain links TRBV7-2 with TRBJ1-6, with TRBD1 matching 8 bases. The CDR3 has 17 residues. The V gene's germline CDR1 is SGHTA and CDR2 FQGNSA. The CDR3 region is CASSLWGQDSYKSPLHF. CDR3 DNA: TGTGCCAGCAGCTTATGGGGACAGGACTCCTATAAGTCACCCCTCCACTTT.